The clone carrying this T cell receptor (beta chain) was picked up a small number of times. This specimen comes from a study of blood T cell repertoires in COVID-19. In the study overall: Both acute and convalescent COVID-19 samples were obtained from the United States, Italy and Spain. The analysed material was cDNA or gDNA that came from T cells, B-cell-depleted T cells, or PBMCs.

Study processing details: Amplification of reference gene primers provided the estimated nucleated cell counts. The assay was immunoSEQ multiplex PCR, and TCRdb's table has in-frame clones only and misses some. V, J and clone size reflect that table, while D and trimming were determined from the DNA. The table lists a few hundred thousand clones, roughly four fifths of them singletons. CDR3 length equals 15 residues. V was trimmed by 1 base and J by 6 bases, leaving 15 bases between them. The V gene's germline CDR1 is SGHTA and CDR2 FQGNSA. The chain uses TRBV7-2 and TRBJ1-2, with D unresolved. What was sequenced was peripheral blood. This receptor was taken from a woman under 30 with acute or convalescent COVID-19. The CDR3 is CASSLGRVDRNGYTF. The CDR3 region has the DNA TGTGCCAGCAGCTTAGGTCGGGTAGATCGTAATGGCTACACCTTC.